This TCR beta chain is drawn from a study of CD4 T cells in relation to SARS-CoV-2 and coronaviruses. Study-wide results and caveats: Crossreactive clones expanded significantly less to SARS-CoV-2 than monoreactive clones.

Sequencing was performed with immunoSEQ multiplex PCR; in TCRdb, only in-frame clones are kept and a portion is missing. Among some 40,000 clones listed, roughly four fifths were seen once. Worth noting for this clone: What it recognizes is unknown.

V shed 0 bases and J shed 1 base, with 6 bases lying between them. The V gene's germline CDR1 is LGHDT and CDR2 YNNKEL (reference sequence). The CDR3 spans 14 residues. This chain uses TRBV3-1 (or the pseudogene TRBV3-2) with TRBJ1-1; D is ambiguous. The sequenced sample consisted of naive CD4+ T cells from PBMCs, cultured in vitro. Noted subset: naive CD4+ T cells isolated by negative enrichment. The sequence derives from an adult with COVID-19. CDR3 in DNA: TGTGCCAGCAGCCAAGAGGCGGGGAACACTGAAGCTTTCTTT. Its protein is CASSQEAGNTEAFF.